Sequencing of this T cell receptor (beta chain) was carried out in a study of post-analysis software for immune sequencing data. As for the study in general: Patients had relapsing-remitting, secondary progressive or progressive-relapsing multiple sclerosis; some lacked subtype.

The CDR3 loop spans 15 amino acids. V was clipped by 1 base and J by 6 bases, with 10 bases between them. Germline V gives CDR1 LGHDT, CDR2 YNNKEL (reference sequence). Study-level results: A significant reduction in normalized Chao1 diversity was observed in multiple sclerosis patients versus controls. The study found TRBV5-6, TRBV5-1 and TRBV20-1 among several TRBV segments more frequent in patients than controls.

Worth noting for this clonotype: The antigen is not known.

Presence of unique molecular identifiers characterized the TCR beta cDNA libraries. Out of roughly 1 to 10 million T cells, a few hundred thousand cDNA molecules were generated. TCRdb redid the calling of the PCR reads with MiXCR, one entry per CDR3 protein. The sample has hundreds of thousands of distinct CDR3 sequences; 25% to 30% are singletons. The source is a girl between 10 and 17 years old with multiple sclerosis. The chain recombines TRBV3-1 with TRBJ1-6; D gene unclear. Sequencing was carried out using blood. The CDR3, as DNA: TGTGCCAGCAGCCAAGGGGTCGGAGGTAATTCACCCCTCCACTTT. Translation gives CASSQGVGGNSPLHF.